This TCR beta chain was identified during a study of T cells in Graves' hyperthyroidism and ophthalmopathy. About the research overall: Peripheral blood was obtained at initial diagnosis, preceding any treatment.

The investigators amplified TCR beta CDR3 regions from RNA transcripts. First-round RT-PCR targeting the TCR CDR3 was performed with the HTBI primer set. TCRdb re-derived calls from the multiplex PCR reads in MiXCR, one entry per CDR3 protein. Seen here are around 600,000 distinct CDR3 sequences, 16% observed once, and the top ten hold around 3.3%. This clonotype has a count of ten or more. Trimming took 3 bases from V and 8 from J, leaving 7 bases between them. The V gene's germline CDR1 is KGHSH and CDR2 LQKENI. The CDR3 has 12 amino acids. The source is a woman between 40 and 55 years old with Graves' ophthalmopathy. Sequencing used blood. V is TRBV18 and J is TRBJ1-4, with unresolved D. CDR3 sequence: CASSPGEEKLFF. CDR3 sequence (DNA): TGTGCCAGCTCACCCGGAGAGGAAAAACTGTTTTTT. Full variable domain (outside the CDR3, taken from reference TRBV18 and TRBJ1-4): NAGVMQNPRHLVRRRGQEARLRCSPMKGHSHVYWYRQLPEEGLKFMVYLQKENIIDESGMPKERFSAEFPKEGPSILRIQQVVRGDSAAYFCASSPGEEKLFFGSGTQLSVL.